This T cell receptor beta chain is drawn from a study of spatial heterogeneity in lung cancer. The wider study: Combinations of a unique TCR and a UMI were tallied in raw reads, and on average each appeared more than ten times.

TCR cDNA molecules each carried a unique molecular identifier. One entry per CDR3 protein, called by TCRdb with MiXCR from the 5' RACE reads. Here the sample spans about 44,000 distinct CDR3 sequences, approximately 13% being singletons. The time point denotes: sample taken at primary tumor resection. Unsorted whole RNA from tumor, nontumor lung or frozen PBMC underwent sequencing. Study-wide results and caveats: The study found ubiquitous expanded tumor TCRs in blood more at resection than follow-up.

Notes on this clonotype: Its antigen is not known.

V gave up 0 bases and J gave up 5 bases; unmatched junction bases: 6. The CDR3 sequence is 16 residues long. Germline V CDR1 and CDR2: LGHNA, YNFKEQ. J is TRBJ2-3 and V is TRBV4-2, with TRBD2 matching 9 bases. This TCR was sampled from a male donor with early-stage non-small cell lung cancer. This sample comprised PBMCs, obtained at surgery. CDR3 DNA: TGTGCCAGCAGCCAAGATAGAGAGCGGGGGGTAGATACGCAGTATTTT. As protein: CASSQDRERGVDTQYF.